This TCR beta chain was found in a study of graft-versus-host responses after intestinal transplantation. Assay used: immunoSEQ multiplex PCR; TCRdb lists only in-frame clones, some missing. The sample holds 85,000 to 100,000 clones, approximately 90% seen once. A word on this clone: Its antigen remains unknown.

CDR1 is SNHLY and CDR2 is FYNNEI in the germline V gene. The V end lost 4 bases, the J end lost 10 bases, and 14 bases lay between the germline ends. The CDR3 runs 13 residues. Sample: unstimulated CD4+ T cells sorted from spleen or lymph node cells, taken before transplant. The sequence came from a human donor who was the organ donor for an intestinal transplant. The J gene is TRBJ2-4, the V gene TRBV2, with a weak D call TRBD2 (6 bases). CDR3 sequence: CASSGGDVPIQYF. The CDR3 nucleotides are TGTGCCAGCAGTGGGGGGGACGTTCCAATTCAGTACTTC. The variable domain in full, with the rest retrieved from reference TRBV2 and TRBJ2-4, is EPEVTQTPSHQVTQMGQEVILRCVPISNHLYFYWYRQILGQKVEFLVSFYNNEISEKSEIFDDQFSVERPDGSNFTLKIRSTKLEDSAMYFCASSGGDVPIQYFGAGTRLSVL.